What follows is one T cell receptor beta chain and its context. Germline V gene sequence: CDR1 SGHVS, CDR2 FNYEAQ. The CDR3 has 13 residues. The J segment lost 4 bases and the V segment lost 4 bases, leaving 2 bases of the junction unmatched. The record originates from a study of blood T cell repertoires in COVID-19. How the authors handled the data: Estimation of nucleated cell counts was performed using reference gene primer amplification. Sequencing was performed with immunoSEQ multiplex PCR; in TCRdb, only in-frame clones are kept and a portion is missing. Clonal size and the V and J genes are those of that table, whereas D and trimming came from the DNA. Among about 370,000 clones listed, approximately 90% were seen once.

J is TRBJ1-2 and V is TRBV7-6, with 8 bases lining up with TRBD1. The sequencing sample was made of PBMCs or T cells enriched from blood (not recorded which). This receptor was obtained from a man aged 18 to 30 who had recovered from COVID-19. CDR3 amino acids: CASSSGQGYGYTF. The CDR3 DNA follows: TGTGCCAGCAGCTCTGGACAGGGCTATGGCTACACCTTC.